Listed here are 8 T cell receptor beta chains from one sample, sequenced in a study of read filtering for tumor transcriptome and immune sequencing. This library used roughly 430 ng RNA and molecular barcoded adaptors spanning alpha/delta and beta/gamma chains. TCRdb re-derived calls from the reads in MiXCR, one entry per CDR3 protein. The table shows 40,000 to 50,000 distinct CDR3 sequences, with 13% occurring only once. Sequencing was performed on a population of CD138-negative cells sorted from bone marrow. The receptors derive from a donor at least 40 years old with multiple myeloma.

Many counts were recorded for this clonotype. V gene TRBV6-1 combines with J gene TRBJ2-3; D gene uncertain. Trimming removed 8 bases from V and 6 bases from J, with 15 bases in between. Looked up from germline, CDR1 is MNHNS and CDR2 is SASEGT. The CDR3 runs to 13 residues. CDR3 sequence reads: CASGRMGRDTQYF. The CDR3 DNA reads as TGTGCCAGCGGCAGGATGGGCCGCGATACGCAGTATTTT.

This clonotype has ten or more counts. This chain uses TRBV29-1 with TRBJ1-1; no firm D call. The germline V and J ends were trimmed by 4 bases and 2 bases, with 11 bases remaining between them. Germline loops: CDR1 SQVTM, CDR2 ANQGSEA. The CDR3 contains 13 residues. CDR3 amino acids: CSVGSTYNTEAFF. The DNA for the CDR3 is TGCAGCGTTGGATCCACCTACAACACTGAAGCTTTCTTT. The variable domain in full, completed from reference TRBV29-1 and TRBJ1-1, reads SAVISQKPSRDICQRGTSLTIQCQVDSQVTMMFWYRQQPGQSLTLIATANQGSEATYESGFVIDKFPISRPNLTFSTLTVSNMSPEDSSIYLCSVGSTYNTEAFFGQGTRLTVV.

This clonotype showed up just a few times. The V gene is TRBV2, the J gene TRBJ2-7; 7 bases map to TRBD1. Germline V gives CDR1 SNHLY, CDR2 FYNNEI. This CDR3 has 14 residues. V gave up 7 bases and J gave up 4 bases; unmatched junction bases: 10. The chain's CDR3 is CASNERDRGYEQYF. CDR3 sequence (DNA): TGTGCCAGCAACGAACGGGACAGAGGTTACGAGCAGTACTTC.

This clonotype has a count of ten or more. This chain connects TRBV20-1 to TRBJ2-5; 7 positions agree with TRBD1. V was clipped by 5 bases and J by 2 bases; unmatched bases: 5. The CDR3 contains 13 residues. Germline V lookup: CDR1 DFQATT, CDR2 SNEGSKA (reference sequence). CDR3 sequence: CSARTGRQETQYF. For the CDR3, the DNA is TGCAGTGCTCGGACAGGCCGACAAGAGACCCAGTACTTC.

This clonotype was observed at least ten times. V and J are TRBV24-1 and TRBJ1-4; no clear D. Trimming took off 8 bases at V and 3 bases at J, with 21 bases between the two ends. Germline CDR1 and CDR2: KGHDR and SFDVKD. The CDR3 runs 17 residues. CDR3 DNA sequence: TGTGCCACCATTCCCACCCGCAGGAGTACGCCTAATGAAAAACTGTTTTTT. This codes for CATIPTRRSTPNEKLFF.

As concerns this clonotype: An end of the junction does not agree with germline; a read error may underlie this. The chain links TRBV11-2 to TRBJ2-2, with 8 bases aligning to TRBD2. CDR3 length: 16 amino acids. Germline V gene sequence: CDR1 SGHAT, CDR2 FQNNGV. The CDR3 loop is CASGLGLAGNTGELFF. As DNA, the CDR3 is TGTGCCAGCGGCTTAGGTCTAGCGGGGAACACCGGGGAGCTGTTTTTT.

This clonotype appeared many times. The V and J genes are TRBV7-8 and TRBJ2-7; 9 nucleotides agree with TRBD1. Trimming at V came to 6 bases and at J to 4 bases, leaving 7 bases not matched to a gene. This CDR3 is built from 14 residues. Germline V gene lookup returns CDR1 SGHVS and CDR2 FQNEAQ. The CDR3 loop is CASREGQGLYEQYF. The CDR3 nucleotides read TGTGCCAGCAGAGAGGGACAGGGCCTTTACGAGCAGTACTTC.

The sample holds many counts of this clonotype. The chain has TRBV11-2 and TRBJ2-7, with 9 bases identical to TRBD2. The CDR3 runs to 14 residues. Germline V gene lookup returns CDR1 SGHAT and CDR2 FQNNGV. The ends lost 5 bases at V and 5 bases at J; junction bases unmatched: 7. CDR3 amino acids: CASSIGLAFDEQYF. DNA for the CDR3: TGTGCCAGCAGCATAGGACTAGCGTTCGACGAGCAGTACTTC.